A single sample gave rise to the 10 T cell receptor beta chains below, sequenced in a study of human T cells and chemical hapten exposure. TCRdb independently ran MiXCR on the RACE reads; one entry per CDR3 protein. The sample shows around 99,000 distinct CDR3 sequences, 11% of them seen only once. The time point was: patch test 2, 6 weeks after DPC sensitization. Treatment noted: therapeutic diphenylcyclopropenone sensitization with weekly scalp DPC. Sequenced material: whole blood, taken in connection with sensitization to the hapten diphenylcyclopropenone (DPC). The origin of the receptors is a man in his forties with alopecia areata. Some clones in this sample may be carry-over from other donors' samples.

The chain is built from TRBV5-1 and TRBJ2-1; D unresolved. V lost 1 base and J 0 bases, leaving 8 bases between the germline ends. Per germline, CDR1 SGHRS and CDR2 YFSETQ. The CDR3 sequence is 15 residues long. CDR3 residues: CASSLLYNSYNEQFF. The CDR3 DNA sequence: TGCGCCAGCAGCTTGTTATACAACTCCTACAATGAGCAGTTCTTC.

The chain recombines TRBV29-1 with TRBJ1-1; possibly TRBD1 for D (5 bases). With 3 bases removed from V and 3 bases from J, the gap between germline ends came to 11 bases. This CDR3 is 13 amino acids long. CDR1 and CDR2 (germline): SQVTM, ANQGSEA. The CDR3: CSVEVQADTEAFF. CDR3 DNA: TGCAGCGTTGAGGTACAGGCGGACACTGAAGCTTTCTTT.

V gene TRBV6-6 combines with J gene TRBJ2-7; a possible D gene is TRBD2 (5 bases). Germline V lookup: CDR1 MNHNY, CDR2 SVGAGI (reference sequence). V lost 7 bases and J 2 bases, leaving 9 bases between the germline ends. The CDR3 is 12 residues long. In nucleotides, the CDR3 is TGTGCCAGCATGGAGGTTACCTACGAGCAGTACTTC. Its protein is CASMEVTYEQYF.

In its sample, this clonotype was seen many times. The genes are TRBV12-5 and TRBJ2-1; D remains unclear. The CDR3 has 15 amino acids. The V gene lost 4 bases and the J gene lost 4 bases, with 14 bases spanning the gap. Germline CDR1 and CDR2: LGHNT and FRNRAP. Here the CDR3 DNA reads TGTGCTAGTGGTTCACTACTACCTAAATACAATGAGCAGTTCTTC. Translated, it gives CASGSLLPKYNEQFF.

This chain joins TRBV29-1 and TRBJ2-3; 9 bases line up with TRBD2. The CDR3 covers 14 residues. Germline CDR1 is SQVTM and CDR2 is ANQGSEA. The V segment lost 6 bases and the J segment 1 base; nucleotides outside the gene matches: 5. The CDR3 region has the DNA TGCAGCGTGGCCATAGCGGGAGGCACAGATACGCAGTATTTT. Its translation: CSVAIAGGTDTQYF.

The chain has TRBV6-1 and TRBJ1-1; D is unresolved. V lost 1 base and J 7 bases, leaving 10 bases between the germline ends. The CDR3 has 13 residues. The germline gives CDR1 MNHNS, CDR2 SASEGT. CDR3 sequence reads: CASSEVVQREAFF. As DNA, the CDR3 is TGTGCCAGCAGTGAAGTGGTACAACGTGAAGCTTTCTTT.

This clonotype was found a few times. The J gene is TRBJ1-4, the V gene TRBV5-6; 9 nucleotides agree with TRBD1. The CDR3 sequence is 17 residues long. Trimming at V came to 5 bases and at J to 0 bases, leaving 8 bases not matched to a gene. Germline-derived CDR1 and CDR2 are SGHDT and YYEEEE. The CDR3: CASRHGQGIATNEKLFF. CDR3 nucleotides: TGTGCCAGCAGACACGGACAGGGGATTGCAACTAATGAAAAACTGTTTTTT.

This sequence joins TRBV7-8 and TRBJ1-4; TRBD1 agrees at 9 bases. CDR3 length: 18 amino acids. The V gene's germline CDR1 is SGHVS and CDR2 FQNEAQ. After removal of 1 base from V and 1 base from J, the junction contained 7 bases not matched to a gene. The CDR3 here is CASSLGGQGLVTNEKLFF. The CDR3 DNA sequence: TGTGCCAGCAGCTTAGGGGGACAGGGACTAGTAACTAATGAAAAACTGTTTTTT.

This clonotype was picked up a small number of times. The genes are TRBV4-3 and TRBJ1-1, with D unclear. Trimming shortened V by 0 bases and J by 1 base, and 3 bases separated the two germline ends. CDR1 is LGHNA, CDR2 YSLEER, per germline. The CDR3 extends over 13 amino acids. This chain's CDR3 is CASSQDRNTEAFF. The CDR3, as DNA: TGCGCCAGCAGCCAAGATAGGAACACTGAAGCTTTCTTT.

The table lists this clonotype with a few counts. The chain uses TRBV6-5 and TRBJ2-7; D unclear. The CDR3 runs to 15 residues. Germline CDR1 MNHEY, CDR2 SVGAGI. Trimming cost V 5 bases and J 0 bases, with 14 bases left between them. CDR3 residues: CASSSGSGGSYEQYV. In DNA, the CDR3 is TGTGCCAGCAGTAGTGGTTCGGGCGGCTCCTACGAGCAGTACGTC.